One and the same sample provided the 11 T cell receptor beta chains below, sequenced in a study of T cell repertoires in cytomegalovirus infection. TCRdb used MiXCR to reprocess the reads, holding one entry per CDR3 protein. Here the sample spans hundreds of thousands of distinct CDR3 sequences, around 6.4% being singletons. Sequenced material: PBMCs. Source of these receptors: a human donor in good health (CMV status not recorded). Some clones in this sample may be carry-over from other donors' samples.

This clonotype was counted many times. The CDR3 region is CSARAHDRGGTDTQYF. CDR3 DNA: TGCAGTGCTAGAGCTCACGACAGGGGCGGCACAGATACGCAGTATTTT. The V and J genes are TRBV20-1 and TRBJ2-3, with 8 bases matching TRBD1. CDR1 is DFQATT, CDR2 SNEGSKA, per germline (reference sequence). V lost 1 base to trimming and J lost 1 base; unmatched junction nucleotides: 7. This CDR3 has 16 amino acids.

This clonotype was picked up many times. The genes are TRBV5-1 and TRBJ2-1; D is perhaps TRBD1 (6 bases). The CDR3 covers 14 residues. Per germline, CDR1 SGHRS and CDR2 YFSETQ. V was pared by 4 bases and J by 6 bases, with 14 bases between. The CDR3 nucleotides are TGCGCCAGCAGCGACCCCGGGACATCCAATGAGCAGTTCTTC. Encoded protein: CASSDPGTSNEQFF.

This clonotype was observed at least ten times. This sequence joins TRBV7-2 and TRBJ2-5; 7 bases agree with TRBD2. Germline assignment: CDR1 SGHTA and CDR2 FQGNSA. The junction had 6 bases not matched to a gene; V was cut back by 1 base and J by 4 bases. The CDR3 contains 15 residues. The chain's CDR3 is CASSLGEGRGETQYF. The CDR3 bases are TGTGCCAGCAGCTTAGGGGAGGGGCGCGGAGAGACCCAGTACTTC.

This clonotype showed up many times. The chain recombines TRBV7-2 with TRBJ1-6; TRBD1 matches 9 bases. Germline CDR1 SGHTA, CDR2 FQGNSA. After removal of 5 bases from V and 18 bases from J, the junction contained 8 bases not matched to a gene. CDR3 length: 12 residues. The CDR3 DNA follows: TGTGCCAGCAGCGCCTCCGGGACAGGGACCCACTTT. Protein: CASSASGTGTHF. The full variable domain, with the rest looked up from reference TRBV7-2 and TRBJ1-6, is GAGVSQSPSNKVTEKGKDVELRCDPISGHTALYWYRQSLGQGLEFLIYFQGNSAPDKSGLPSDRFSAERTGGSVSTLTIQRTQQEDSAVYLCASSASGTGTHFGNGTRLTVT.

This clonotype was found many times. DNA for the CDR3: TGTGCCAGCAGCCGTACAGGGGGCCCCGGGGAGCTGTTTTTT. This gives the protein CASSRTGGPGELFF. The chain employs TRBV6-2 or TRBV6-3 and TRBJ2-2; 9 positions match TRBD1. The CDR3 sequence is 14 residues long. The V and J ends lost 6 bases and 6 bases, in that order; junction bases with no gene match: 5. Germline values: CDR1 MNHEY, CDR2 SVGEGT.

This clonotype was picked up many times. V usage is TRBV2 and J usage is TRBJ2-7; TRBD2 aligns across 11 bases. V shed 8 bases, J shed 1 base, and the junction held 4 bases outside the gene matches. Germline V gene lookup returns CDR1 SNHLY and CDR2 FYNNEI. This CDR3 comprises 14 residues. In DNA, the CDR3 is TGTGCCAGCGGGGGACTAGCGGAATCCTACGAGCAGTACTTC. Translating gives CASGGLAESYEQYF.

In this sample, this clonotype turned up many times. The chain uses TRBV7-2 and TRBJ1-5; maybe TRBD1 (6 bases). The V and J ends lost 2 bases and 6 bases respectively, with 11 bases between them. This CDR3 is 14 amino acids long. Germline CDR1 is SGHTA and CDR2 is FQGNSA. The CDR3 nucleotides read TGTGCCAGCAGCTTACGGATACAGGGTCAGCCCCAGCATTTT. It yields the protein CASSLRIQGQPQHF.

This clonotype was seen ten or more times. The CDR3 region is CASARLAVGEQFF. CDR3 coding DNA: TGTGCCAGCGCACGACTAGCGGTCGGGGAGCAGTTCTTC. The chain uses TRBV6-2 or TRBV6-3 and TRBJ2-1; TRBD2 matches at 9 bases. Germline assignment: CDR1 MNHEY and CDR2 SVGEGT. V trimming: 8 bases; J trimming: 10 bases; junction bases outside the gene matches: 9. The CDR3 has 13 amino acids.

At least ten counts were recorded for this clonotype. The chain joins TRBV20-1 to TRBJ2-1, with TRBD2 as a possible D gene (6 bases). The CDR3 loop spans 14 amino acids. Germline assignment: CDR1 DFQATT and CDR2 SNEGSKA (reference sequence). Trimming removed 4 bases from V and 3 bases from J, with 13 bases in between. In nucleotides, the CDR3 is TGCAGTGCTACCCGGGACTTCATCTACAATGAGCAGTTCTTC. It specifies CSATRDFIYNEQFF.

The chain joins TRBV20-1 to TRBJ2-5, with TRBD2 matching 12 bases. The CDR3 covers 15 residues. The V gene end was trimmed by 1 base and the J gene end by 3 bases; junction bases not matched to a gene: 3. Looked up from germline, CDR1 is DFQATT and CDR2 is SNEGSKA (reference sequence). Here the CDR3 DNA reads TGCAGTGCTAGAGGGACTAGCGGGGTTGAAGAGACCCAGTACTTC. It encodes CSARGTSGVEETQYF.

This clonotype was seen a handful of times. The chain has TRBV20-1 and TRBJ2-7, with 12 bases matching TRBD2. CDR1 DFQATT and CDR2 SNEGSKA come from the germline V gene (reference sequence). This CDR3 has 12 amino acids. V was clipped by 5 bases and J by 9 bases; unmatched bases: 5. CDR3 bases: TGCAGTGCTGGTCTAGCGGGGGGGGGGCAGTACTTC. Protein: CSAGLAGGGQYF.